The present T cell receptor beta chain was sequenced within a study of cytomegalovirus exposure and HLA in healthy donors. General study findings and limits: Per a prior analysis, the majority of TCR beta V segments were productive roughly 87% or roughly 30% of the time. Most TCR sequences showed up rarely, but some public TCRs showed up in many donors. The study flagged about 150 TCR beta chains as cytomegalovirus-associated.

This clone was seen once. The antigen is undetermined. Primers: 60 Vbeta forward and 13 Jbeta reverse. Profiling relied on immunoSEQ multiplex PCR, and the TCRdb table lists in-frame clones only, not all of them. The table includes 100,000 to 150,000 clones, 80% detected once. The CDR3 has 14 amino acids. Germline assignment: CDR1 SQVTM and CDR2 ANQGSEA. Trimming at V came to 6 bases and at J to 7 bases, leaving 7 bases not matched to a gene. The sequenced material came from PBMCs. This sequence was found in a woman aged 40 to 49 in good health and CMV-seronegative. This chain links TRBV29-1 with TRBJ1-6; 9 bases match TRBD1. CDR3 loop: CSVDGQGLNSPLHF. CDR3 DNA sequence: TGCAGCGTGGACGGACAGGGGCTCAATTCACCCCTCCACTTT. The whole variable domain, filled in from reference TRBV29-1 and TRBJ1-6, reads SAVISQKPSRDICQRGTSLTIQCQVDSQVTMMFWYRQQPGQSLTLIATANQGSEATYESGFVIDKFPISRPNLTFSTLTVSNMSPEDSSIYLCSVDGQGLNSPLHFGNGTRLTVT.